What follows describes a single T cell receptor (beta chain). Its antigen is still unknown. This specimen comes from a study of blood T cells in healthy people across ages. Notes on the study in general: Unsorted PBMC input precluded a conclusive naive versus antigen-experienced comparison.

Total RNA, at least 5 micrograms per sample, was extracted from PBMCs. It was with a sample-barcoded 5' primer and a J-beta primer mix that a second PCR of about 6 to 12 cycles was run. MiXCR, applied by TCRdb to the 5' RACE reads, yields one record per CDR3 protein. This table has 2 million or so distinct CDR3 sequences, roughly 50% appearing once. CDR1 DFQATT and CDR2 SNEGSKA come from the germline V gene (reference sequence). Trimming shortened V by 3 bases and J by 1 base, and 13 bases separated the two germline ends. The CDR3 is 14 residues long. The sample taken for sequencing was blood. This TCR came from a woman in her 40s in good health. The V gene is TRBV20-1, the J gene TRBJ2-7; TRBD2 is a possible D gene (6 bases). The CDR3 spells CSASETGTSYEQYF. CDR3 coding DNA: TGCAGTGCTAGCGAAACTGGGACTTCCTACGAGCAGTACTTC.